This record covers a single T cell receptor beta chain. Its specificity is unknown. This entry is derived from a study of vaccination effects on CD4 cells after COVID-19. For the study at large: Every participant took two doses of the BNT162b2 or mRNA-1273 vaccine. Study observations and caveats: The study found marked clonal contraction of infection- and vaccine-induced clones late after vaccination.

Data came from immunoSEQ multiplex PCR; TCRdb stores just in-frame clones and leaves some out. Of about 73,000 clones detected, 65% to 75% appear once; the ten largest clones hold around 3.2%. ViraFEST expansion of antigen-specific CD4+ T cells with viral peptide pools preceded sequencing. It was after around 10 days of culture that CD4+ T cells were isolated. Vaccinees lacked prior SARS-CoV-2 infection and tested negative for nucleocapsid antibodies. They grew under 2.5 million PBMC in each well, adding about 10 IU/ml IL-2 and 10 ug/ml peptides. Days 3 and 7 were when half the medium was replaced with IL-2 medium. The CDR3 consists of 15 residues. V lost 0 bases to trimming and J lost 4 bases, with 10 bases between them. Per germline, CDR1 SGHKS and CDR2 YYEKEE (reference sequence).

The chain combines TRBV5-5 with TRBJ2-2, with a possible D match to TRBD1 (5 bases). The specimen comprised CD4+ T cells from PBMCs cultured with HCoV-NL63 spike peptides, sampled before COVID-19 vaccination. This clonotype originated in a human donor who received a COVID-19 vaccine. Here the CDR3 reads CASSLVSGITGELFF. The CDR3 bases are TGTGCCAGCAGCTTGGTCTCAGGGATCACCGGGGAGCTGTTTTTT.